This T cell receptor (beta chain) was observed in a study of blood T cell repertoires in COVID-19. Germline V gene lookup returns CDR1 SNHLY and CDR2 FYNNEI. V was cut by 7 bases and J by 7 bases, with 8 bases left in between. This CDR3 is built from 11 residues. In the original workflow: It was from reference gene primer amplification that nucleated cell counts were estimated. Here immunoSEQ multiplex PCR was the method, and the copy in TCRdb shows in-frame clones only, minus some. V and J calls and clone size come straight from that table; D and trimming were deduced from the DNA. The top ten clones hold about 2.9% of a sample with about 130,000 clones, roughly 89% of them seen once.

Sequencing was carried out using peripheral blood. The sequence came from a man aged 60 to 75 with active or convalescent COVID-19. The gene calls are TRBV2 and TRBJ2-1; no firm D call. The CDR3 region is CASIEINEQFF. The CDR3, as DNA: TGTGCCAGCATAGAGATAAATGAGCAGTTCTTC. Filled out from reference TRBV2 and TRBJ2-1, the complete variable domain reads EPEVTQTPSHQVTQMGQEVILRCVPISNHLYFYWYRQILGQKVEFLVSFYNNEISEKSEIFDDQFSVERPDGSNFTLKIRSTKLEDSAMYFCASIEINEQFFGPGTRLTVL.